Following are 8 T cell receptor beta chains from one sample sequenced in a study of shared clonotypes between healthy human individuals. Naive CD8 populations comprised CD45RO-negative cells positively selected for CCR7, excluding terminally differentiated effector memory CD45RA+ cells. Clones were sequenced by immunoSEQ multiplex PCR, and TCRdb holds only the in-frame ones, with some missing. The sample lists fewer than 850,000 clones; 96% were seen once. The sequencing sample was made of naive CD8+ T cells sorted from blood. All receptors derive from a man aged 30 to 39 in good health.

The V gene is TRBV7-9, the J gene TRBJ2-6; 12 bases fit TRBD1. Germline lookup yields CDR1 SEHNR and CDR2 FQNEAQ (reference sequence). V shed 5 bases, J shed 4 bases, and the junction held 9 bases outside the gene matches. The CDR3 runs 18 residues. The CDR3 region has the DNA TGTGCCAGCAGCAAACGTCCGGGACAGGGGGCCGGGGCCAACGTCCTGACTTTC. Translation gives CASSKRPGQGAGANVLTF. Combining the CDR3 with reference TRBV7-9 and TRBJ2-6 gives the whole variable domain DTGVSQNPRHKITKRGQNVTFRCDPISEHNRLYWYRQTLGQGPEFLTYFQNEAQLEKSRLLSDRFSAERPKGSFSTLEIQRTEQGDSAMYLCASSKRPGQGAGANVLTFGAGSRLTVL.

The V call is TRBV7-2, the J call TRBJ2-2; TRBD1 matches at 7 bases. V dropped 11 bases and J dropped 8; count of bases not matched to a gene: 17. CDR1 is SGHTA, CDR2 FQGNSA, per germline. The CDR3 runs 15 residues. In DNA, the CDR3 is TGTGCCTGCGTAGGGACAGCTACCCCCTTGGGGGAGCTGTTTTTT. Protein: CACVGTATPLGELFF.

The chain recombines TRBV5-1 with TRBJ1-2; D is possibly TRBD1 (5 bases). Germline V gene data show CDR1 as SGHRS and CDR2 as YFSETQ. V gave up 1 base and J gave up 4 bases, with 14 bases separating them. The CDR3 has 15 amino acids. The CDR3: CASSLNPGTAYGYTF. DNA for the CDR3: TGCGCCAGCAGCTTGAACCCCGGGACGGCCTATGGCTACACCTTC.

This sequence joins TRBV9 and TRBJ2-7; D not certain. The length of the CDR3 is 13 residues. Germline V gene sequence: CDR1 SGDLS, CDR2 YYNGEE. V was pared by 7 bases and J by 0 bases, with 11 bases between. CDR3 nucleotides: TGTGCCAGCTCTGGAGATTACTCCTACGAGCAGTACTTC. Its protein is CASSGDYSYEQYF.

The rearrangement links TRBV5-1 to TRBJ2-4; 9 bases are a match to TRBD1. Germline CDR1 reads SGHRS; CDR2 reads YFSETQ. V trimming: 4 bases; J trimming: 0 bases; junction bases outside the gene matches: 5. This CDR3 is 16 amino acids long. CDR3 region: CASSDGQGLAKNIQYF. The CDR3 nucleotides are TGCGCCAGCAGCGATGGACAGGGGCTAGCCAAAAACATTCAGTACTTC.

The chain couples TRBV7-9 to TRBJ2-1; D call uncertain. Germline V gene sequence: CDR1 SEHNR, CDR2 FQNEAQ (reference sequence). The CDR3 contains 13 residues. With 0 bases removed from V and 5 bases from J, the gap between germline ends came to 5 bases. The CDR3 DNA reads TGTGCCAGCAGCTTAGCACAGAACAATGAGCAGTTCTTC. Amino acid sequence: CASSLAQNNEQFF. Full variable domain (rest looked up from reference TRBV7-9 and TRBJ2-1): DTGVSQNPRHKITKRGQNVTFRCDPISEHNRLYWYRQTLGQGPEFLTYFQNEAQLEKSRLLSDRFSAERPKGSFSTLEIQRTEQGDSAMYLCASSLAQNNEQFFGPGTRLTVL.

The chain employs TRBV4-2 and TRBJ2-7, with D possibly being TRBD1 (5 bases). The germline gives CDR1 LGHNA, CDR2 YNFKEQ. The ends were cut back, 6 bases at V and 2 bases at J, with 14 bases in the middle. The CDR3 loop spans 14 amino acids. CDR3 sequence reads: CASSTGRGAYEQYF. CDR3 coding DNA: TGTGCCAGCAGTACAGGAAGAGGAGCCTACGAGCAGTACTTC.

This clone was found once. The chain links TRBV5-1 to TRBJ2-7; tentative D call: TRBD2 (6 bases). Looked up from germline, CDR1 is SGHRS and CDR2 is YFSETQ. This CDR3 contains 15 residues. Trimming stripped 5 bases from V and 4 bases from J, with 19 bases between. CDR3 coding DNA: TGCGCCAGCAGTCCTGGGGAGATAAGCGGGTACGAGCAGTACTTC. Residues: CASSPGEISGYEQYF.